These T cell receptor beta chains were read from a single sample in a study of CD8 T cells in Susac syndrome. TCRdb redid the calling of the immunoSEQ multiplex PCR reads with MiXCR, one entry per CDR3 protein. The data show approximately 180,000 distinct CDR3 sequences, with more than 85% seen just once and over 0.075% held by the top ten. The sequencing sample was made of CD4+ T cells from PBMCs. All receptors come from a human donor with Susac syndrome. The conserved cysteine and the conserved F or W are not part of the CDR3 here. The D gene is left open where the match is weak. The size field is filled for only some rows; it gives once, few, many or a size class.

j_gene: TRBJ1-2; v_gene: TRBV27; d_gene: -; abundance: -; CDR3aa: ASSLESRGAWGYT
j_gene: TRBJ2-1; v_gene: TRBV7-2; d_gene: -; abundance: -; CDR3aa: ASSLVAGAENNEQF
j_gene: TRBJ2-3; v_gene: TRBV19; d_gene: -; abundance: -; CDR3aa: ASTVKRTPGTDTQY
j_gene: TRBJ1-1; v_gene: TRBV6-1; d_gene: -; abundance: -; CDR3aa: ASSAASGGNTEAF
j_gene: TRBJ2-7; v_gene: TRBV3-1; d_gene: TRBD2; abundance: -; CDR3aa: ASSQGGYAGGSEQY
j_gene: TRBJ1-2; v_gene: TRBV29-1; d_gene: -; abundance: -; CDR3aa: SVEDPQSLMRYT
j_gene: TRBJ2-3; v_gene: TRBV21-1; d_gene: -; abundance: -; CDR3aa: ASSKDNGGGYTQY
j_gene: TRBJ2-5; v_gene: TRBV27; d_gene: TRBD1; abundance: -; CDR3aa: ASSNRGRETQY
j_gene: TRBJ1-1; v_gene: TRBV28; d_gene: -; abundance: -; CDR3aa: ASSLYLGKPEAF
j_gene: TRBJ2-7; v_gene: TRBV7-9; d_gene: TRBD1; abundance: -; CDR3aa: ASSRQGAFYEQY
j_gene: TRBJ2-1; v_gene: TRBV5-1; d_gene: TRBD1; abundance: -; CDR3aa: ASSLVGQGRGNEQF
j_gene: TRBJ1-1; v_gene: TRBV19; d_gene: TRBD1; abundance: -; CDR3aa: ASRRQGNTEAF
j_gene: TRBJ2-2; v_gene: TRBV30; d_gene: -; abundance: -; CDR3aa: AWSRGNTGELF
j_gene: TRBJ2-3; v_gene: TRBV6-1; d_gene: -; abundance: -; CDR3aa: ASSDGSTDTQY
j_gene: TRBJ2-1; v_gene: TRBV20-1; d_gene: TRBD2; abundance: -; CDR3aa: SATGSGNPYNEQF
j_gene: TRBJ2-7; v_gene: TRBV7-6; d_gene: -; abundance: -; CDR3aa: ASSPRGDHEQY
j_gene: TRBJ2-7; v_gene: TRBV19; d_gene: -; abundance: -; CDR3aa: ASSIGFLSYEQY
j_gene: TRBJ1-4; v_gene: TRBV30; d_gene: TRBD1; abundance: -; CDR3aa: AWSIGQGEKLF
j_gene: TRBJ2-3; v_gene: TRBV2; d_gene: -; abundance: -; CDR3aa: ASTGLVTDTQY
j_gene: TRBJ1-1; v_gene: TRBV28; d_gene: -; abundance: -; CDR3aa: ASSPPENTEAF
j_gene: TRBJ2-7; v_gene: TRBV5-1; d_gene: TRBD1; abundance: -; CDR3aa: ASRQGAGSSYEQY
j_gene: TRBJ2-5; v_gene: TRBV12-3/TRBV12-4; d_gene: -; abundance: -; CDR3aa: ASSTREETQY
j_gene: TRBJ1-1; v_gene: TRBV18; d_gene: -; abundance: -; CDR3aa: ASSRAAIPNTEAF
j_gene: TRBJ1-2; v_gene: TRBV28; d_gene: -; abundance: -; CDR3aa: ASSFQGPRGGYT
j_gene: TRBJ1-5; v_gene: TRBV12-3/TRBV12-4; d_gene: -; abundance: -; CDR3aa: ASSLREAQPQH
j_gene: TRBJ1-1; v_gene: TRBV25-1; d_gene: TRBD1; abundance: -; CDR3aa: ASSVTGTITEAF
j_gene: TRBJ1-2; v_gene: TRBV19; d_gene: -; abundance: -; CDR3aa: ASSSGEDLLPVGYT
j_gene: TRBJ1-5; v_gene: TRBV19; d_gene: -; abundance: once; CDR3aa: ASSSGTPDQPQH